A single TCR beta chain is shown here with its context. This sample was taken from a study of blood T cell repertoires in COVID-19. CDR1 and CDR2 (germline): MNHNY, SVGAGI (reference sequence). This CDR3 comprises 15 residues. Trimming removed 5 bases from V and 2 bases from J; junction bases left unmatched: 9. The method was immunoSEQ multiplex PCR; TCRdb's version includes in-frame clones alone and lacks a portion of them. The table shows roughly 100,000 clones, with about four fifths occurring only once. The receptor's source is a man aged 35 to 55 with active or convalescent COVID-19. The J gene is TRBJ2-7, the V gene TRBV6-6; TRBD1 matches at 7 bases. Sequencing input: peripheral blood. The CDR3: CASSRDREPTYEQYF. CDR3 coding DNA: TGTGCCAGCAGTCGCGACAGGGAACCAACCTACGAGCAGTACTTC.